Described below is a single TCR beta chain sequence and its context. Sequenced by immunoSEQ multiplex PCR; TCRdb stores in-frame clones only, minus some. The sample carries approximately 37,000 clones, approximately 94% recorded once. This sample is drawn from a study of T cell changes during pregnancy in multiple sclerosis. The CDR3 runs to 15 residues. V dropped 0 bases and J dropped 4 bases, with 13 bases sitting between them. Germline V CDR1 and CDR2: MGHRA, YSYEKL. Specimen: peripheral blood, collected in the third trimester of pregnancy. This chain links TRBV4-1 with TRBJ2-7, with D perhaps TRBD1 (6 bases). The receptor's source is a female donor with multiple sclerosis, enrolled in a pregnancy study. CDR3 coding DNA: TGCGCCAGCAGCCAAGATCGACAGGTCATATACGAGCAGTACTTC. Translated: CASSQDRQVIYEQYF.